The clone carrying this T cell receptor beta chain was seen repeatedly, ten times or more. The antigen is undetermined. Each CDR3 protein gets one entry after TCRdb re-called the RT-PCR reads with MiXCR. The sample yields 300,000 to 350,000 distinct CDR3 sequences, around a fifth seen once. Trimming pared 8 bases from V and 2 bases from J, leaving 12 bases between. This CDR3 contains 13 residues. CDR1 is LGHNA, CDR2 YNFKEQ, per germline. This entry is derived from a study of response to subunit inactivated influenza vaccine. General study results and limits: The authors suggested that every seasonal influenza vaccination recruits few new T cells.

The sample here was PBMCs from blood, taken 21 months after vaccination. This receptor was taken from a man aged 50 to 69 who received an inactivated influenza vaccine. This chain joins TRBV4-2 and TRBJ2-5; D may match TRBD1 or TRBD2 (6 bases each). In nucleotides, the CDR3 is TGTGCCAGCTCACAGGGACTTCAAGAGACCCAGTACTTC. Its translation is CASSQGLQETQYF.